The clone carrying this T cell receptor (beta chain) has more than one count but fewer than ten. The antigen is not known. V gave up 3 bases and J gave up 7 bases, with 10 bases separating them. CDR1 is KGHSH and CDR2 is LQKENI in the germline V gene. This CDR3 is 14 amino acids long. This sample stems from a study of T-cell memory formation after mild COVID-19. Study-level findings and limits: The second-wave clones peaking on day 37 were not confirmed as SARS-CoV-2-specific.

TCRdb fed the 5' RACE reads into MiXCR, producing one record per CDR3 protein. Of 290,000 or so distinct CDR3 sequences in the sample, roughly a fifth are singletons; the top ten hold about 21%. This sequence was found in a young man who had mild COVID-19 (a few samples of this study predate the infection). Cell type and time point are not known. The genes are TRBV18 and TRBJ1-6; a possible D gene is TRBD1 (6 bases). Sequenced material: PBMCs or a T cell subset sorted from them (not recorded which). For the CDR3, the DNA is TGTGCCAGCTCACCCACAGGGCAGAATTCACCCCTCCACTTT. As protein: CASSPTGQNSPLHF.